These 18 T cell receptor beta chains share one sample of origin, sequenced in a study of T cell responses to AZD1222 COVID-19 vaccine. TCRdb's copy holds only in-frame clones and misses some; the assay was immunoSEQ multiplex PCR. The table has roughly 100,000 clones, 82% seen once. Sequencing used peripheral blood, obtained on day 0 of AZD1222 vaccination. These receptor sequences come from an adult in good health.

The J gene is TRBJ2-1, the V gene TRBV10-2; D possibly corresponds to TRBD1 (5 bases). Germline assignment: CDR1 WSHSY and CDR2 SAAADI. This CDR3 region has 14 residues. Deletions cut 8 bases from V and 7 bases from J, with 18 bases between. The CDR3 spells CASFDPRRVNEQFF. As DNA, the CDR3 is TGCGCCAGCTTCGACCCCCGCAGGGTGAATGAGCAGTTCTTC.

The rearrangement joins TRBV6-5 to TRBJ2-7, with 7 bases lining up with TRBD1. CDR3 size: 13 residues. Germline assignment: CDR1 MNHEY and CDR2 SVGAGI. Trimming cost V 6 bases and J 3 bases; bases outside gene matches: 5. CDR3 residues: CASRQGQFYEQYF. CDR3 bases: TGTGCCAGCAGGCAGGGACAGTTCTACGAGCAGTACTTC.

The V and J genes are TRBV3-1 (or the pseudogene TRBV3-2) and TRBJ2-7; 8 bases align to TRBD2. Germline V gene data show CDR1 as LGHDT and CDR2 as YNNKEL (reference sequence). The V segment lost 1 base and the J segment 1 base; nucleotides outside the gene matches: 3. This CDR3 contains 15 residues. CDR3 amino acids: CASSQGASGSYEQYF. The CDR3 nucleotides read TGTGCCAGCAGCCAAGGGGCTAGCGGGTCCTACGAGCAGTACTTC.

The count of this clone is one. V gene TRBV4-3 combines with J gene TRBJ1-5; TRBD1 is a possible D gene (6 bases). Germline V gene data show CDR1 as LGHNA and CDR2 as YSLEER. The CDR3 covers 14 residues. Trimming took off 4 bases at V and 4 bases at J, with 11 bases between the two ends. CDR3 residues: CASSPQTGNQPQHF. CDR3 DNA sequence: TGCGCCAGCAGCCCACAGACAGGAAATCAGCCCCAGCATTTT.

V gene TRBV5-1 combines with J gene TRBJ2-1, with D perhaps matching TRBD1 (5 bases). V shed 0 bases and J shed 4 bases, with 8 bases lying between them. Germline V gene sequence: CDR1 SGHRS, CDR2 YFSETQ. This CDR3 has 14 residues. The CDR3 bases are TGCGCCAGCAGCTTGGGCAGGGATTACAATGAGCAGTTCTTC. It is translated as CASSLGRDYNEQFF.

This rearrangement joins TRBV6-2 or TRBV6-3 to TRBJ2-3, with D unresolved. V was shortened by 2 bases and J by 2 bases, with 8 bases between the two germline ends. The germline CDR1 and CDR2 sequences are MNHEY and SVGEGT. The CDR3 sequence is 14 residues long. CDR3 region: CASSYRDITDTQYF. In DNA form, the CDR3 reads TGTGCCAGCAGTTACCGTGACATCACAGATACGCAGTATTTT.

The chain uses TRBV7-2 and TRBJ1-1, with a tentative D call TRBD1 (6 bases). Germline loops: CDR1 SGHTA, CDR2 FQGNSA. V dropped 0 bases and J dropped 1 base, with 15 bases sitting between them. The length of the CDR3 is 17 residues. The CDR3 region has the DNA TGTGCCAGCAGCTTAGCTCCCTCAGGGGTTGGGAACACTGAAGCTTTCTTT. Its translation is CASSLAPSGVGNTEAFF.

V and J are TRBV19 and TRBJ1-2; TRBD1 matches at 8 bases. Germline-derived CDR1 and CDR2 are LNHDA and SQIVND (reference sequence). This CDR3 region has 14 residues. The J segment lost 4 bases and the V segment lost 8 bases, leaving 9 bases of the junction unmatched. The CDR3 DNA sequence: TGTGCCAGTCTCTCGGGACAGGTCTCCTATGGCTACACCTTC. This codes for CASLSGQVSYGYTF.

A few counts support this clone. The chain employs TRBV11-2 and TRBJ2-3, with TRBD1 matching 7 bases. Germline CDR1 reads SGHAT; CDR2 reads FQNNGV. Unmatched junction bases numbered 7, after V lost 5 bases and J lost 5 bases. This CDR3 is built from 14 residues. DNA of the CDR3: TGTGCCAGCAGCGTCCAGGGGGTCGGAGATACGCAGTATTTT. It translates to CASSVQGVGDTQYF.

This clone came up a few times. CDR3 region: CASSSRPGAEQFF. CDR3 bases: TGTGCCAGCAGCTCCAGACCGGGCGCTGAGCAGTTCTTC. The V and J genes are TRBV5-6 and TRBJ2-1; D is uncertain. This CDR3 contains 13 residues. Germline V CDR1 and CDR2: SGHDT, YYEEEE. Trimming took off 3 bases at V and 9 bases at J, with 13 bases between the two ends.

The chain combines TRBV3-1 (or the pseudogene TRBV3-2) with TRBJ1-4, with D perhaps TRBD1 (5 bases). This CDR3 region has 14 residues. Trimming removed 5 bases from V and 6 bases from J, with 13 bases in between. Germline loops: CDR1 LGHDT, CDR2 YNNKEL (reference sequence). Here the CDR3 DNA reads TGTGCCAGCAGCTCGACTTGGGGGGATGAAAAACTGTTTTTT. Its protein product is CASSSTWGDEKLFF.

CDR3: CASSLRFLDGYGYTF. The CDR3 region has the DNA TGTGCCAGCAGCCTCCGCTTTCTTGATGGCTATGGCTACACCTTC. V is TRBV5-6 and J is TRBJ1-2, with no clear D. The CDR3 spans 15 residues. Germline V lookup: CDR1 SGHDT, CDR2 YYEEEE. Trimming cost V 4 bases and J 4 bases, with 17 bases left between them.

The V call is TRBV4-2, the J call TRBJ2-2; D possibly matches TRBD1 or TRBD2 (5 bases each). CDR1 is LGHNA, CDR2 YNFKEQ, per germline. This CDR3 comprises 16 residues. Trimming removed 4 bases from V and 3 bases from J, with 15 bases in between. CDR3 loop: CASSPLAVGDTGELFF. The CDR3 DNA is TGTGCCAGCAGCCCCCTAGCCGTGGGGGACACCGGGGAGCTGTTTTTT.

This chain joins TRBV6-2 or TRBV6-3 and TRBJ1-1; D remains ambiguous. Germline loops: CDR1 MNHEY, CDR2 SVGEGT. This CDR3 has 13 residues. The V and J ends lost 4 bases and 5 bases respectively, with 11 bases between them. CDR3 sequence (DNA): TGTGCCAGCAGTTTTACAGCGGCGACTGAAGCTTTCTTT. It is translated as CASSFTAATEAFF.

The chain couples TRBV1 to TRBJ2-1; the table assigns TRBD1, which was not confirmed against the DNA. TRBV1 is a recognized pseudogene. This CDR3 is 16 amino acids long. CDR3 in DNA: TGCACCAGCAGCCACAAAGGACAGGGGGGAGGAAATGAGCAGTTCTTC. This sequence encodes CTSSHKGQGGGNEQFF.

This clone was counted only a few times. V is TRBV5-4 and J is TRBJ1-3; 7 bases line up with TRBD1. Looked up from germline, CDR1 is SGHNT and CDR2 is YYREEE (reference sequence). The CDR3 is 14 residues long. The junction had 10 bases not matched to a gene; V was cut back by 4 bases and J by 9 bases. The CDR3 DNA reads TGTGCCAGCAGCCCAAGGACAGGCGGGGGCACCATATATTTT. Translated, it gives CASSPRTGGGTIYF.

The V call is TRBV7-8, the J call TRBJ2-7; D could derive from TRBD1 or TRBD2 (5 bases each). V lost 4 bases, J lost 0 bases, and 16 bases lay in between. The length of the CDR3 is 16 residues. Germline CDR1 reads SGHVS; CDR2 reads FQNEAQ. CDR3 sequence (DNA): TGTGCCAGCAGCTCACGGTCCGGGACGCTCTCCTACGAGCAGTACTTC. It specifies CASSSRSGTLSYEQYF.

The chain carries TRBV18 and TRBJ1-4, with 7 bases that match TRBD1. V lost 0 bases to trimming and J lost 8 bases; unmatched junction nucleotides: 6. The germline gives CDR1 KGHSH, CDR2 LQKENI. CDR3 size: 15 residues. CDR3 region: CASSPPDRVKEKLFF. DNA of the CDR3: TGTGCCAGCTCACCACCTGACAGGGTGAAAGAAAAACTGTTTTTT.